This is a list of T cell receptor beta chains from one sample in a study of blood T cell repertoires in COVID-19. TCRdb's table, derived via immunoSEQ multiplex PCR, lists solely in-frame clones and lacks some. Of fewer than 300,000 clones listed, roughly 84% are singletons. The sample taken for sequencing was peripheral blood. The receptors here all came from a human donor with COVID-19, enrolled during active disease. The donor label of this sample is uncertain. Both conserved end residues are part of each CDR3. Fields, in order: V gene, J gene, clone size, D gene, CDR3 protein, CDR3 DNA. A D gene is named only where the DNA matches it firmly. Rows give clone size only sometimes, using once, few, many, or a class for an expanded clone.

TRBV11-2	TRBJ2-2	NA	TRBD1	CASRPDRVGAGELFF	TGTGCCAGCAGGCCGGACAGGGTTGGTGCCGGGGAGCTGTTTTTT
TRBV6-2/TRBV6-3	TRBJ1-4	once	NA	CASSYGGQLDEKLFF	TGTGCCAGCAGTTACGGCGGACAGTTAGATGAAAAACTGTTTTTT
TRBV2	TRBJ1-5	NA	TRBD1	CASSWDSSNQPQHF	TGTGCCAGCAGTTGGGACAGCTCCAATCAGCCCCAGCATTTT
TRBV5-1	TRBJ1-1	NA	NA	CASSRRRVVDGWTEAFF	TGCGCCAGCAGTCGCCGTCGGGTCGTCGACGGGTGGACTGAAGCTTTCTTT
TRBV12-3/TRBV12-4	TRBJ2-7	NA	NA	CASSGARGGEQYF	TGTGCCAGCAGTGGAGCTAGGGGTGGCGAGCAGTACTTC
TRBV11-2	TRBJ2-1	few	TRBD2	CASSLGLAGYNEQFF	TGTGCCAGCAGCTTAGGACTAGCGGGCTACAATGAGCAGTTCTTC
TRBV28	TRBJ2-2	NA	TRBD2	CATEGLADTGELFF	TGTGCCACCGAAGGACTAGCTGACACCGGGGAGCTGTTTTTT
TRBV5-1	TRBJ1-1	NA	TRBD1	CASSLRAGGKDTEAFF	TGCGCCAGCAGCTTGAGGGCAGGGGGCAAAGACACTGAAGCTTTCTTT
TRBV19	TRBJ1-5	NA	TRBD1	CASSRAQGQGLPQHF	TGTGCCAGTAGTAGGGCCCAGGGACAGGGGCTCCCCCAGCATTTT
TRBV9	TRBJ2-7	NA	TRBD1	CASSVGGQGDDEQYF	TGTGCCAGCAGCGTAGGGGGACAGGGGGACGACGAGCAGTACTTC
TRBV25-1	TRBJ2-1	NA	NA	CASSENTYNEQFF	TGTGCCAGCAGTGAGAACACCTACAATGAGCAGTTCTTC
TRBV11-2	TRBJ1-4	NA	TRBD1	CASSLSGQGNEKLFF	TGTGCCAGCAGCTTATCGGGACAGGGTAATGAAAAACTGTTTTTT
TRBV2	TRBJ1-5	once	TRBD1	CASWTGQGDTLNQPQHF	TGTGCCAGCTGGACCGGACAGGGGGATACACTCAATCAGCCCCAGCATTTT